Sequencing of this T cell receptor (beta chain) was carried out in a study of long-term antiretroviral therapy in people with HIV. About the study: The earliest samples came about a decade before the 2015 immediate-ART recommendation.

Version v3.0 of the immunoSEQ assay was performed at survey level. Per-sample TRB depth target: about 40,000-55,000 T-cell genomes. Here immunoSEQ multiplex PCR was the method, and the copy in TCRdb shows in-frame clones only, minus some. The repertoire consists of more than 20,000 clones, with about 86% occurring once and the leading ten covering 4.6%. Note on this clone: Its specificity is not known.

Germline CDR1 is KGHSH and CDR2 is LQKENI. The CDR3 length is 16 residues. With V trimmed by 8 bases and J by 6 bases, 10 bases remained unmatched. Whole-study results and caveats: Viral resistance, ART adherence and therapy changes all lacked available data. With ART, diversity went up but was still lower than in transplant donor controls.

The chain recombines TRBV18 with TRBJ2-3; 14 bases map to TRBD2. The clonotype was recovered from a man aged 60 to 75 with HIV. Here the sequenced sample was unsorted PBMCs, taken 1.3 years after starting antiretroviral therapy. CDR3 in amino acids: CASPPGTSGSADTQYF. In nucleotides, the CDR3 is TGTGCCAGCCCCCCCGGGACTAGCGGGAGTGCGGATACGCAGTATTTT.